This section outlines one T cell receptor beta chain sequence together with its context. These data are taken from a study of T cell clones after liver transplantation. For the study at large: Liver transplant recipients had immunosuppression withdrawal attempted within 2 years. Standard immunosuppression, with no induction, continued until 12-24 months after transplant. Patients counted as tolerant after at least one year off all immunosuppression, enzymes not exceeding twice normal.

Sorting of unstimulated PBMCs yielded separate CD3+CD4+ and CD3+CD8+ fractions. Libraries were prepared by immunoSEQ multiplex PCR; TCRdb keeps only in-frame clonotypes and omits some of them. The sample has roughly 70,000 clones, approximately 80% seen once. The sequence was obtained from a human donor who received a liver transplant. Sequenced material: CD4+ T cells from blood, taken before liver transplant.

CDR3 protein: CSVGTSEQTLWEQYF. The CDR3 nucleotides read TGCAGCGTTGGGACTTCTGAACAGACCCTTTGGGAGCAGTACTTC. The chain carries TRBV29-1 and TRBJ2-7; maybe TRBD2 (5 bases). The CDR3 length is 15 residues. Per the germline V gene, CDR1 is SQVTM and CDR2 is ANQGSEA. V was cut by 4 bases and J by 7 bases, with 23 bases left in between.